This T cell receptor (beta chain) appears in the sequencing data of a study of cytomegalovirus exposure and HLA in healthy donors. Whole-study results and caveats: Donors belonging to an Asian-associated ancestry cluster reportedly showed fewer N-insertions in productive TCRs than the approximately 700-donor mean, according to what a later analysis found. When a later analysis compared HLA-associated TCR beta chains with equally common others, the HLA-associated chains turned out to be more clonally expanded and to have lower generation probabilities. A later analysis appeared to link common viral pathogens to several of the most significant clusters.

PCR employed 60 Vbeta and 13 Jbeta primers. Data came from immunoSEQ multiplex PCR; TCRdb stores just in-frame clones and leaves some out. The table has 120,000 to 150,000 clones, around 10% seen once; the top ten hold less than 2%. Germline V gives CDR1 SGHTA, CDR2 FQGTGA. V was pared by 5 bases and J by 3 bases, with 13 bases of the junction left unmatched. The CDR3 consists of 16 residues. This clone was seen a few times. The antigen remains unidentified. The chain carries TRBV7-3 and TRBJ2-7; 7 bases map to TRBD1. The sequenced material came from PBMCs. The receptor was derived from a male donor in good health and CMV-seronegative. CDR3 amino acids: CASSPSASQGYYEQYF. The CDR3 nucleotides are TGTGCCAGCAGCCCTTCCGCTTCACAGGGGTACTACGAGCAGTACTTC. Combining the CDR3 with reference TRBV7-3 and TRBJ2-7 gives the whole variable domain GAGVSQTPSNKVTEKGKYVELRCDPISGHTALYWYRQSLGQGPEFLIYFQGTGAADDSGLPNDRFFAVRPEGSVSTLKIQRTERGDSAVYLCASSPSASQGYYEQYFGPGTRLTVT.